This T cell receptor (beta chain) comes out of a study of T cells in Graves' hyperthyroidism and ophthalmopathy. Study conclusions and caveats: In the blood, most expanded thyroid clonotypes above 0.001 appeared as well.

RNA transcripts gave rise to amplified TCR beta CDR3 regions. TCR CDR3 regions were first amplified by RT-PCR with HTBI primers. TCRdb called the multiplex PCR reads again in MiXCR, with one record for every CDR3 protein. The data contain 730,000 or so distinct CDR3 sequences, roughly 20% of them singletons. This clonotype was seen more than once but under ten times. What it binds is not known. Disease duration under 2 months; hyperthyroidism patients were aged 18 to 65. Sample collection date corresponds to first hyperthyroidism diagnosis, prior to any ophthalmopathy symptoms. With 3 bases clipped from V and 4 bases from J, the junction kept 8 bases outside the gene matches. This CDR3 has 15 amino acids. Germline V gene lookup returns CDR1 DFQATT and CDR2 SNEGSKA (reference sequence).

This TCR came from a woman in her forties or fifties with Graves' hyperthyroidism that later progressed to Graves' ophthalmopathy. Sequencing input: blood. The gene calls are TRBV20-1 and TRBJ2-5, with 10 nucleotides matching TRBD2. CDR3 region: CSARPTSGVGETQYF. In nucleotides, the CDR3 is TGCAGTGCTAGGCCCACTAGCGGGGTAGGAGAGACCCAGTACTTC.